This T cell receptor beta chain was documented in a study of brain T cells in children with intractable seizures. On this clone itself: Its matching antigen is unknown.

TCRdb's copy holds only in-frame clones and misses some; the assay was immunoSEQ multiplex PCR. The table has about 340,000 clones, 85% to 95% seen once. Noted time point: blood from clinic visit 5 months post-surgery; TSC patient then seizure free. The sequenced cases were selected for having the highest brain T cell transcript signatures. Patients received at least one anti-epileptic drug before surgery. Study findings and constraints: HCMV serostatus was not known, and viral specificity came from CDR3 similarity only. Clones missing pre-surgery may reflect undersampling of that blood sample.

The receptor was isolated from a boy under two years old with tuberous sclerosis and intractable seizures. This specimen was peripheral blood, taken more than 4 months after surgery.

CDR3 in DNA: TGCGCCAGCAGCCAGTCACTTACCTACGAGCAGTACTTC. Its protein product is CASSQSLTYEQYF. The chain joins TRBV4-1 to TRBJ2-7, with no clear D. The CDR3 sequence is 13 residues long. The germline V gene has CDR1 MGHRA and CDR2 YSYEKL. Between the trimmed V and J ends, which lost 3 bases and 2 bases, there was a span of 8 bases.